The clone carrying this TCR beta chain showed up many times. The CDR3 length is 14 residues. Trimming stripped 8 bases from V and 2 bases from J, with 13 bases between. CDR1 MDHEN and CDR2 SYDVKM come from the germline V gene. The entry originates in a study of T cells in Graves' hyperthyroidism and ophthalmopathy. Regions amplified from RNA transcripts were the TCR beta CDR3 regions. HTBI primers were the set used in a first-round RT-PCR of the TCR CDR3. One entry per CDR3 protein, called by TCRdb with MiXCR from the multiplex PCR reads. The sample comprises fewer than 650,000 distinct CDR3 sequences, approximately 14% of which are singletons, and roughly 13% rests with the top ten.

The rearrangement uses TRBV28 and TRBJ1-5; TRBD1 is a possible D gene (5 bases). The TCR comes from a woman between 40 and 55 years old with Graves' hyperthyroidism. Sequencing was done on a sample of blood. The CDR3 nucleotides read TGTGCCAGCCAAGATCGGGGGGGCAATCAGCCCCAGCATTTT. Translating it yields CASQDRGGNQPQHF.